This is a list of T cell receptor beta chains from one sample in a study of healthy donors' naive CD4 and CD8 T cells. TCRdb reprocessed the reads with MiXCR, giving one entry per CDR3 protein. The table lists approximately 180,000 distinct CDR3 sequences, around 74% of them singletons. Sequences were obtained from naive CD4+ and CD8+ T cells sorted from blood, pooled from several donors. The receptors originated from a pool of human donors in good health; the sample pools cells from several healthy donors. Each CDR3 is given with its conserved first and last residue. A D gene is named only where the DNA matches it firmly. Clone size, where shown, is once, few, many, or a class for clones that have expanded.

length: 17; V: TRBV19; D: TRBD1; size: .; J: TRBJ1-5; DNA: TGTGCCAGTAGTCACAAGGACAGGTCGTTTCCGTATCAGCCCCAGCATTTT; CDR3: CASSHKDRSFPYQPQHF
length: 14; V: TRBV29-1; D: .; size: .; J: TRBJ2-7; DNA: TGCAGCGTTGAAAAGGGACTCGGCTCCTACGAGCAGTACTTC; CDR3: CSVEKGLGSYEQYF
length: 15; V: TRBV4-1; D: TRBD1; size: .; J: TRBJ1-1; DNA: TGCGCCAGCAGCCACCCGACAGGGGGCATCACTGAAGCTTTCTTT; CDR3: CASSHPTGGITEAFF
length: 17; V: TRBV19; D: TRBD1; size: .; J: TRBJ2-5; DNA: TGTGCCAGTAGTATAGAGGAGACCAGGGGGCTAGGGGAGACCCAGTACTTC; CDR3: CASSIEETRGLGETQYF
length: 13; V: TRBV11-2; D: .; size: few; J: TRBJ1-1; DNA: TGTGCCAGCAGCTTAATAGGACAGAACGAAGCTTTCTTT; CDR3: CASSLIGQNEAFF
length: 14; V: TRBV5-6; D: TRBD1; size: .; J: TRBJ1-2; DNA: TGTGCCAGCAGCCCCGGGACAGGGGTTGGTGGCTACACCTTC; CDR3: CASSPGTGVGGYTF
length: 15; V: TRBV27; D: .; size: .; J: TRBJ1-5; DNA: TGTGCCAGCAGTTTATACAGGGCTGGCAATCAGCCCCAGCATTTT; CDR3: CASSLYRAGNQPQHF
length: 16; V: TRBV19; D: .; size: .; J: TRBJ2-1; DNA: TGTGCCAGTAGTGGTCTGAGACTAGACGACTACAATGAGCAGTTCTTC; CDR3: CASSGLRLDDYNEQFF
length: 13; V: TRBV29-1; D: TRBD2; size: .; J: TRBJ2-1; DNA: TGCAGCTCCACTAGCGGGAGCTACAATGAGCAGTTCTTC; CDR3: CSSTSGSYNEQFF
length: 12; V: TRBV29-1; D: .; size: few; J: TRBJ1-2; DNA: TGCAGCGTGCCGGGGCAGGGCTATGGCTACACCTTC; CDR3: CSVPGQGYGYTF
length: 14; V: TRBV29-1; D: TRBD2; size: .; J: TRBJ2-1; DNA: TGCAGCGTTGAAGGCCTAGCGGACCACAATGAGCAGTTCTTC; CDR3: CSVEGLADHNEQFF
length: 11; V: TRBV29-1; D: .; size: few; J: TRBJ1-1; DNA: TGCAGCGCCAACCCTACAGAAGAAGCTTTCTTT; CDR3: CSANPTEEAFF
length: 16; V: TRBV19; D: .; size: .; J: TRBJ2-3; DNA: TGTGCCAGTAGTATCGCCACGAGGGGGTCGGGAGATACGCAGTATTTT; CDR3: CASSIATRGSGDTQYF
length: 12; V: TRBV29-1; D: .; size: .; J: TRBJ1-1; DNA: TGCAGCGTTGGAAGGCCTCAGGCTGAAGCTTTCTTT; CDR3: CSVGRPQAEAFF
length: 16; V: TRBV6-5; D: TRBD2; size: .; J: TRBJ2-7; DNA: TGTGCCAGCAGACGGTCTAGCGGGGACCCCTCCTACGAGCAGTACTTC; CDR3: CASRRSSGDPSYEQYF
length: 15; V: TRBV6-6; D: .; size: .; J: TRBJ2-5; DNA: TGTGCCAGCAGTGAAAAGCGGCCGTTAGGGGAGACCCAGTACTTC; CDR3: CASSEKRPLGETQYF
length: 13; V: TRBV10-3; D: .; size: .; J: TRBJ2-3; DNA: TGTGCCATCAGTGATGGGACACCAGATACGCAGTATTTT; CDR3: CAISDGTPDTQYF
length: 11; V: TRBV20-1; D: .; size: .; J: TRBJ2-1; DNA: TGCAGTGCTAGAGATGAGGGCGAGCAGTTCTTC; CDR3: CSARDEGEQFF
length: 13; V: TRBV29-1; D: TRBD1; size: .; J: TRBJ2-7; DNA: TGCAGCGTTGCTCGGGACAGGGCCTACGAGCAGTACTTC; CDR3: CSVARDRAYEQYF
length: 13; V: TRBV20-1; D: .; size: .; J: TRBJ2-7; DNA: TGCAGTGCTAGAGAAGCGACTATCTACGAGCAGTACTTC; CDR3: CSAREATIYEQYF
length: 15; V: TRBV6-5; D: .; size: .; J: TRBJ1-1; DNA: TGTGCCAGCACTAAGTGGGGGACCGGGAACACTGAAGCTTTCTTT; CDR3: CASTKWGTGNTEAFF
length: 13; V: TRBV7-8; D: .; size: .; J: TRBJ2-1; DNA: TGTGCCAGCAGCTGGGACTGGCCCAATGAGCAGTTCTTC; CDR3: CASSWDWPNEQFF
length: 16; V: TRBV10-3; D: .; size: few; J: TRBJ1-3; DNA: TGTGCCATCAATCCTACAGGCGGATTCTCTGGAAACACCATATATTTT; CDR3: CAINPTGGFSGNTIYF
length: 14; V: TRBV20-1; D: .; size: .; J: TRBJ1-2; DNA: TGCAGTGCTAGAGATCTGGGAGAGGCCTATGGCTACACCTTC; CDR3: CSARDLGEAYGYTF
length: 14; V: TRBV29-1; D: TRBD2; size: .; J: TRBJ2-7; DNA: TGCAGCGTTGGGACTAGCGGGTACTCCTACGAGCAGTACTTC; CDR3: CSVGTSGYSYEQYF
length: 14; V: TRBV11-1; D: .; size: .; J: TRBJ2-2; DNA: TGTGCCAGCAGCTTATGGGACGGAACCGGGGAGCTGTTTTTT; CDR3: CASSLWDGTGELFF
length: 15; V: TRBV29-1; D: .; size: .; J: TRBJ2-3; DNA: TGCAGCGTTGAAGGAGGGGCACCTAGCACAGATACGCAGTATTTT; CDR3: CSVEGGAPSTDTQYF
length: 14; V: TRBV29-1; D: .; size: .; J: TRBJ2-7; DNA: TGCAGCGCGACCCTTGCCTCCTCCTCCTACGAGCAGTACTTC; CDR3: CSATLASSSYEQYF
length: 11; V: TRBV29-1; D: .; size: .; J: TRBJ2-5; DNA: TGCAGCGTTGATGAGACAGAGACCCAGTACTTC; CDR3: CSVDETETQYF
length: 14; V: TRBV6-5; D: TRBD1; size: .; J: TRBJ2-1; DNA: TGTGCCAGCAGTTACTCACAGGGGCGGAATGAGCAGTTCTTC; CDR3: CASSYSQGRNEQFF
length: 16; V: TRBV11-2; D: .; size: few; J: TRBJ2-7; DNA: TGTGCCAGCAGTTCCGCTGGGACCGCGATTTCCTACGAGCAGTACTTC; CDR3: CASSSAGTAISYEQYF
length: 13; V: TRBV18; D: .; size: .; J: TRBJ2-7; DNA: TGTGCCAGCCCCATGGACCGCACCTACGAGCAGTACTTC; CDR3: CASPMDRTYEQYF
length: 12; V: TRBV29-1; D: .; size: once; J: TRBJ1-3; DNA: TGCAGCGTTGAAGCCCGGGAGGACACCATATATTTT; CDR3: CSVEAREDTIYF
length: 15; V: TRBV5-1; D: .; size: .; J: TRBJ1-1; DNA: TGCGCCAGCAGCTTGGTGGACAGTCAGAACACTGAAGCTTTCTTT; CDR3: CASSLVDSQNTEAFF
length: 16; V: TRBV12-3/TRBV12-4; D: .; size: .; J: TRBJ1-5; DNA: TGTGCCAGCAGTCCCACAGCTCTTAATAGCAATCAGCCCCAGCATTTT; CDR3: CASSPTALNSNQPQHF
length: 16; V: TRBV6-5; D: .; size: .; J: TRBJ1-1; DNA: TGTGCCAGCAGTTACAGCCGGACGGATATGAACACTGAAGCTTTCTTT; CDR3: CASSYSRTDMNTEAFF
length: 14; V: TRBV7-8; D: .; size: .; J: TRBJ1-5; DNA: TGTGCCAGCAGCGCACAGGTTTGGAATCAGCCCCAGCATTTT; CDR3: CASSAQVWNQPQHF
length: 15; V: TRBV10-3; D: .; size: .; J: TRBJ2-3; DNA: TGTGCCATCAGTGAGATAGGCGGACGAGCAGATACGCAGTATTTT; CDR3: CAISEIGGRADTQYF
length: 14; V: TRBV12-3/TRBV12-4; D: .; size: .; J: TRBJ2-1; DNA: TGTGCCAGCATCCCGGGAGAAGGACACAATGAGCAGTTCTTC; CDR3: CASIPGEGHNEQFF
length: 15; V: TRBV29-1; D: .; size: .; J: TRBJ1-3; DNA: TGCAGCGTCGCGGGGAGACAGCGCTCTGGAAACACCATATATTTT; CDR3: CSVAGRQRSGNTIYF
length: 15; V: TRBV6-5; D: .; size: .; J: TRBJ2-1; DNA: TGTGCCAGCAGTTACGGGGGCCGGAATAGGGATGAGCAGTTCTTC; CDR3: CASSYGGRNRDEQFF
length: 17; V: TRBV2; D: TRBD1; size: few; J: TRBJ2-2; DNA: TGTGCCAGCAGTCCCGTGACAGGGATTCTTGGAGCCGGGGAGCTGTTTTTT; CDR3: CASSPVTGILGAGELFF
length: 14; V: TRBV2; D: TRBD1; size: .; J: TRBJ2-1; DNA: TGTGCCATTAATCAGGGGGCGCTTGACAATGAGCAGTTCTTC; CDR3: CAINQGALDNEQFF
length: 15; V: TRBV27; D: .; size: .; J: TRBJ1-5; DNA: TGTGCCAGCAGTTTATACGGTTTTAGCAATCAGCCCCAGCATTTT; CDR3: CASSLYGFSNQPQHF
length: 15; V: TRBV29-1; D: TRBD1; size: .; J: TRBJ2-7; DNA: TGCAGCGTCGACGAGGGTGGGACAGGGGGCTACGAGCAGTACTTC; CDR3: CSVDEGGTGGYEQYF
length: 15; V: TRBV6-5; D: .; size: .; J: TRBJ1-2; DNA: TGTGCCAGCAGTTATTCGTCGCAGGGTACGGCTGGCTACACCTTC; CDR3: CASSYSSQGTAGYTF
length: 14; V: TRBV30; D: .; size: .; J: TRBJ1-6; DNA: TGTGCCTGGAGTGTATACGAAGGGAATTCACCCCTCCACTTT; CDR3: CAWSVYEGNSPLHF
length: 16; V: TRBV15; D: TRBD2; size: .; J: TRBJ2-7; DNA: TGTGCCACCAGCAGTACTAGCGGGAGGGCCGACCACGAGCAGTACTTC; CDR3: CATSSTSGRADHEQYF
length: 14; V: TRBV5-6; D: .; size: .; J: TRBJ2-6; DNA: TGTGCCAGCAGCTTGGAGTCTGGGGCCAACGTCCTGACTTTC; CDR3: CASSLESGANVLTF
length: 15; V: TRBV6-5; D: .; size: .; J: TRBJ1-5; DNA: TGTGCCAGCAGTTCAAAAAGAGGAGGGAATCAGCCCCAGCATTTT; CDR3: CASSSKRGGNQPQHF
length: 15; V: TRBV12-3/TRBV12-4; D: .; size: .; J: TRBJ2-7; DNA: TGTGCCAGCAGTCCTCGACACGGGAAGGGTAACGAGCAGTACTTC; CDR3: CASSPRHGKGNEQYF
length: 14; V: TRBV18; D: .; size: once; J: TRBJ2-7; DNA: TGTGCCAGCTCACCGCTTCCCGGCTCCTACGAGCAGTACTTC; CDR3: CASSPLPGSYEQYF
length: 14; V: TRBV30; D: .; size: .; J: TRBJ2-1; DNA: TGTGCCTGGAGCACCGGGACTTTTTCCAATGAGCAGTTCTTC; CDR3: CAWSTGTFSNEQFF
length: 14; V: TRBV19; D: .; size: .; J: TRBJ2-1; DNA: TGTGCCAGTAATGAGCGTAGCTCCTACAATGAGCAGTTCTTC; CDR3: CASNERSSYNEQFF
length: 13; V: TRBV29-1; D: TRBD1; size: .; J: TRBJ2-1; DNA: TGCAGCGTTAGGGACAGGGGGAACAATGAGCAGTTCTTC; CDR3: CSVRDRGNNEQFF
length: 15; V: TRBV11-2; D: TRBD2; size: .; J: TRBJ2-7; DNA: TGTGCCGGCAGCCGGGACCGTTCGGGAGGCTACGAGCAGTACTTC; CDR3: CAGSRDRSGGYEQYF
length: 14; V: TRBV4-1; D: .; size: .; J: TRBJ2-5; DNA: TGCGCCAGCAGCCAAGATGCATCCTGGGAGACCCAGTACTTC; CDR3: CASSQDASWETQYF